This T cell receptor (beta chain) appears in the sequencing data of a study of shared clonotypes between healthy human individuals. The junction had 8 bases not matched to a gene; V was cut back by 3 bases and J by 1 base. The CDR3 runs to 17 residues. Per the germline V gene, CDR1 is MNHEY and CDR2 is SMNVEV (reference sequence). TCRdb's copy holds only in-frame clones and misses some; the assay was immunoSEQ multiplex PCR. The table has about 1 million clones, about 70% seen once. The sequenced sample consisted of memory CD4+ T cells sorted from blood. Stated subset: CD45RA-negative fraction. This clonotype originated in a man aged 18 to 29 in good health. The chain links TRBV27 to TRBJ2-2; TRBD1 matches 7 bases. The CDR3 sequence is CASSFHRGKGNTGELFF. Written as DNA, the CDR3 is TGTGCCAGCAGTTTCCACAGGGGTAAAGGGAACACCGGGGAGCTGTTTTTT.